This TCR beta chain emerged from a study of blood T cell repertoires in COVID-19. Study information: PBMCs, B-cell-depleted T cells, or T cells provided the cDNA or gDNA that made up the material.

Seattle patient enrollment occurred during active infection, with longitudinal follow-up thereafter. The trim removed 2 bases at V and 5 bases at J, leaving 4 bases unmatched. The CDR3 sequence is 15 residues long. The V gene's germline CDR1 is SGHAT and CDR2 FQNNGV. Libraries were prepared by immunoSEQ multiplex PCR; TCRdb keeps only in-frame clonotypes and omits some of them. Of more than 300,000 clones in the sample, approximately 89% were seen once. This chain links TRBV11-2 with TRBJ2-7, with TRBD1 matching 12 bases. The receptor was isolated from a woman aged 25-40 years with COVID-19, enrolled during active disease. The sequencing sample was made of peripheral blood. In nucleotides, the CDR3 is TGTGCCAGCAGCTTATATCGGGACAGGGGGCACGAGCAGTACTTC. It codes for CASSLYRDRGHEQYF.